The 18 T cell receptor beta chains presented below share a single source sample, sequenced in a study of Ad26.COV2.S vaccination and SARS-CoV-2 variants. Treatment given: 15 to 20 received Ad26.COV2.S at low or high dose, single or two shots; roughly 5 received placebo; per-sample allocation not given. Collection of samples fell on day 63 after the first vaccine or placebo injection. The protocol was immunoSEQ multiplex PCR, while the TCRdb copy is restricted to in-frame clones and leaves out a portion. In the table there are about half a million clones, around 89% of which are singletons. The specimen comprised peripheral blood, sampled in a trial of Ad26.COV2.S vaccine versus placebo. The receptors were sampled from a person aged 18-60 years who received the Ad26.COV2.S COVID-19 vaccine or a placebo.

The chain links TRBV5-4 to TRBJ2-5; 10 bases match TRBD2. With 0 bases clipped from V and 2 bases from J, the junction kept 1 base outside the gene matches. The CDR3 is 15 residues long. The germline V gene has CDR1 SGHNT and CDR2 YYREEE (reference sequence). The CDR3 DNA reads as TGTGCCAGCAGCTTGGCACTAGCGGGACAAGAGACCCAGTACTTC. Translating it yields CASSLALAGQETQYF.

The chain employs TRBV4-1 and TRBJ1-3; no reliable D call. The V gene lost 4 bases and the J gene lost 3 bases, with 22 bases spanning the gap. The CDR3 loop spans 18 amino acids. Per germline, CDR1 MGHRA and CDR2 YSYEKL. The CDR3 loop is CASSPIRGRGLNGNTIYF. DNA of the CDR3: TGCGCCAGCAGCCCCATAAGAGGGCGAGGGCTTAATGGAAACACCATATATTTT.

The chain is built from TRBV19 and TRBJ2-1; 9 nucleotides match TRBD2. Germline V gives CDR1 LNHDA, CDR2 SQIVND (reference sequence). This CDR3 region has 17 residues. With 4 bases clipped from V and 3 bases from J, the junction kept 10 bases outside the gene matches. The CDR3 reads CASSTRPTSGLYNEQFF. The CDR3 DNA follows: TGTGCCAGTAGTACCCGACCGACTAGCGGCCTCTACAATGAGCAGTTCTTC.

A single count supports this clone. The chain couples TRBV30 to TRBJ2-1, with 7 bases identical to TRBD1. V lost 3 bases and J lost 9; bases outside the gene matches: 11. Germline values: CDR1 GTSNPN, CDR2 SVGIG (reference sequence). CDR3 length equals 14 residues. CDR3 DNA: TGTGCCTGGAGCACAGTTAGGGGGCGTGGTGAGCAGTTCTTC. Protein: CAWSTVRGRGEQFF.

The chain has TRBV28 and TRBJ1-1, with D tentatively TRBD1 (5 bases). The CDR3 contains 14 residues. Trimming shortened V by 5 bases and J by 3 bases, and 13 bases separated the two germline ends. Germline loops: CDR1 MDHEN, CDR2 SYDVKM. CDR3 nucleotide sequence: TGTGCCAGCAGTGCGCTGCGGGGGGACACTGAAGCTTTCTTT. It translates to CASSALRGDTEAFF.

The chain couples TRBV11-3 to TRBJ2-5, with D possibly TRBD1 on 5 matching bases. The V end lost 5 bases, the J end lost 8 bases, and 18 bases lay between the germline ends. Germline values: CDR1 SGHNT, CDR2 YENEEA. This CDR3 has 14 amino acids. The CDR3 here is CASSPEADSRTQYF. DNA for the CDR3: TGTGCCAGCAGCCCGGAAGCTGACAGCCGAACCCAGTACTTC.

The chain joins TRBV28 to TRBJ2-1; a possible D gene is TRBD1 (6 bases). The ends were cut back, 2 bases at V and 8 bases at J, with 13 bases in the middle. Per germline, CDR1 MDHEN and CDR2 SYDVKM. This CDR3 contains 14 residues. CDR3 sequence: CASSLPRGLYEQFF. CDR3 DNA sequence: TGTGCCAGCAGTTTACCCAGGGGTCTCTATGAGCAGTTCTTC.

V is TRBV11-1 and J is TRBJ2-7, with TRBD1 identical over 7 bases. V gave up 6 bases and J gave up 3 bases; unmatched junction bases: 11. The CDR3 loop spans 15 amino acids. Germline CDR1 is SGHAT and CDR2 is FQDESV (reference sequence). The CDR3 DNA reads as TGTGCCAGCAGTACCTTAGGGGGCCAAGGCTACGAGCAGTACTTC. This sequence encodes CASSTLGGQGYEQYF.

J is TRBJ1-5 and V is TRBV2; a weak D match, TRBD1 (6 bases). V lost 10 bases to trimming and J lost 7 bases, with 20 bases between them. Looked up from germline, CDR1 is SNHLY and CDR2 is FYNNEI. CDR3 length equals 14 residues. Here the CDR3 reads CATRGPGGGQPQHF. DNA for the CDR3: TGTGCCACCAGAGGTCCCGGGGGCGGCCAGCCCCAGCATTTT.

V usage is TRBV6-5 and J usage is TRBJ2-3, with TRBD2 identical over 7 bases. Trimming took 2 bases from V and 6 from J; bases not matched to a gene: 8. This CDR3 region has 15 residues. CDR1 is MNHEY and CDR2 is SVGAGI in the germline V gene. CDR3 loop: CASSYLAGVMDTQYF. The CDR3 nucleotides are TGTGCCAGCAGTTACCTCGCGGGGGTAATGGATACGCAGTATTTT.

The chain couples TRBV5-1 to TRBJ2-7; tentatively, D is TRBD1 or TRBD2 (5 bases each). CDR3 length equals 16 residues. Germline V gene lookup returns CDR1 SGHRS and CDR2 YFSETQ. Deletions cut 4 bases from V and 5 bases from J, with 22 bases between. In DNA, the CDR3 is TGCGCCAGCAGCCCGGACGGGGCGATGCGGAGGAACGAGCAGTACTTC. It translates to CASSPDGAMRRNEQYF.

V gene TRBV19 combines with J gene TRBJ2-1; 8 bases align to TRBD2. Germline V gene data show CDR1 as LNHDA and CDR2 as SQIVND (reference sequence). The CDR3 is made up of 16 amino acids. Trimming cost V 4 bases and J 4 bases; bases outside gene matches: 9. In DNA, the CDR3 is TGTGCCAGTAGTACCCCGGGGGGGAGCCGGTACAATGAGCAGTTCTTC. The encoded protein is CASSTPGGSRYNEQFF.

This chain connects TRBV2 to TRBJ2-7; D remains unclear. Germline loops: CDR1 SNHLY, CDR2 FYNNEI. Trimming pared 4 bases from V and 1 base from J, leaving 8 bases between. The CDR3 contains 13 residues. The CDR3 spells CASSAGVSYEQYF. As DNA, the CDR3 is TGTGCCAGCAGTGCTGGGGTTTCCTACGAGCAGTACTTC.

The rearrangement joins TRBV18 to TRBJ2-3; D is perhaps TRBD1 (5 bases). V was pared by 6 bases and J by 0 bases, with 13 bases between. This CDR3 has 15 amino acids. Germline V CDR1 and CDR2: KGHSH, LQKENI. The chain's CDR3 is CASSATETSTDTQYF. The CDR3 DNA follows: TGTGCCAGCTCGGCGACAGAAACTAGCACAGATACGCAGTATTTT.

This sequence joins TRBV7-9 and TRBJ1-2; 8 positions agree with TRBD1. Germline CDR1 reads SEHNR; CDR2 reads FQNEAQ (reference sequence). Losses at the gene ends were 4 bases for V and 6 bases for J; bases not matched to a gene: 4. CDR3 length: 13 residues. In nucleotides, the CDR3 is TGTGCCAGCAGCTCTGGACAGGGTAATGGCTACACCTTC. Translating gives CASSSGQGNGYTF.

The chain has TRBV30 and TRBJ1-6, with a possible D match to TRBD1 (5 bases). CDR3 size: 15 residues. The germline CDR1 and CDR2 sequences are GTSNPN and SVGIG (reference sequence). Trimming took 4 bases from V and 7 from J, leaving 17 bases between them. The CDR3 coding sequence is TGTGCCTGGACACAACCGGGACGGAGGAATTCACCCCTCCACTTT. This encodes CAWTQPGRRNSPLHF.

The V gene is TRBV19, the J gene TRBJ2-7; D is undetermined. Germline CDR1 is LNHDA and CDR2 is SQIVND (reference sequence). Trimming stripped 3 bases from V and 2 bases from J, with 11 bases between. The CDR3 has 14 amino acids. The CDR3 loop is CASSIRGRPYEQYF. The CDR3 nucleotides read TGTGCCAGTAGTATTCGTGGACGGCCCTACGAGCAGTACTTC.

This chain joins TRBV12-3 or TRBV12-4 and TRBJ1-4; TRBD1 matches 9 bases. V was clipped by 7 bases and J by 8 bases; unmatched bases: 5. The CDR3 contains 13 residues. This CDR3 is CASTGQGAEKLFF. CDR3 bases: TGTGCCAGCACGGGACAGGGTGCCGAAAAACTGTTTTTT.